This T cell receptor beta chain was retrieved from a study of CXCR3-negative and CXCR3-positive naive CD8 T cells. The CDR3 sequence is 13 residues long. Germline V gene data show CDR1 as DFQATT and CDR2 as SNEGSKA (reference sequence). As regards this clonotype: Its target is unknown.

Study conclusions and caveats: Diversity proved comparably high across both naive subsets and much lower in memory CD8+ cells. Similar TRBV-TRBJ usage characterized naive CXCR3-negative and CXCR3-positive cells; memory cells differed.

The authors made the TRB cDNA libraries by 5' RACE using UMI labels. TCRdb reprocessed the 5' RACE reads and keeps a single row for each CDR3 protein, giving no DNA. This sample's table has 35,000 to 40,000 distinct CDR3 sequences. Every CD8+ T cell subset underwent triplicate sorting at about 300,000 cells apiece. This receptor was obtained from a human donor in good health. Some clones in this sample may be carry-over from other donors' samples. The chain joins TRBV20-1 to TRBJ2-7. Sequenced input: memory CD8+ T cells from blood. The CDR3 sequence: CSADDTSSYEQYF.